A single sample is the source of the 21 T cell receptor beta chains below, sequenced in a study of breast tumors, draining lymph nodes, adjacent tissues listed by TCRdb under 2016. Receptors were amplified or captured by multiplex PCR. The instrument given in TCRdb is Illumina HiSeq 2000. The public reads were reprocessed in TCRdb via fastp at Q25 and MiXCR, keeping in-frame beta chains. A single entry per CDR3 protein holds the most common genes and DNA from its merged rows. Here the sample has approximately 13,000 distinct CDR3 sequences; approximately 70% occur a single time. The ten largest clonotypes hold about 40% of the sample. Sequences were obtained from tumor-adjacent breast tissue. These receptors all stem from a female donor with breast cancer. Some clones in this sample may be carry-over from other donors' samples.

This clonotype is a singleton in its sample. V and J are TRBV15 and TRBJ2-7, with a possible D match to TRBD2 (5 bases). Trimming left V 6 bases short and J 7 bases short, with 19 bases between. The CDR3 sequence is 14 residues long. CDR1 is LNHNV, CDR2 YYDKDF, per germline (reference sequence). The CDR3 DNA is TGTGCCACCAGTCGAGCGGTCCCCCCTGCGGAGCAGTACTTC. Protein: CATSRAVPPAEQYF. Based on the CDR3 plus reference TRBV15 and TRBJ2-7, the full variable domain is DAMVIQNPRYQVTQFGKPVTLSCSQTLNHNVMYWYQQKSSQAPKLLFHYYDKDFNNEADTPDNFQSRRPNTSFCFLDIRSPGLGDTAMYLCATSRAVPPAEQYFGPGTRLTVT.

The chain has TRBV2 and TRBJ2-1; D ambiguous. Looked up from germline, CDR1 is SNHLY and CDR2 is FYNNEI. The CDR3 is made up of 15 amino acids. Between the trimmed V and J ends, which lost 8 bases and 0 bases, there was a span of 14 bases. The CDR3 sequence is CASSGIYRSYNEQFF. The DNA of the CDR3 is TGTGCCAGCTCCGGCATTTATCGCTCCTACAATGAGCAGTTCTTC.

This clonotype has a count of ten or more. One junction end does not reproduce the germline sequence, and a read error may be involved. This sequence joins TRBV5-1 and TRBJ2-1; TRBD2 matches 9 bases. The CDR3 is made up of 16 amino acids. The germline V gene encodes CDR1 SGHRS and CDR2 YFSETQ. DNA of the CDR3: TGCGCCAGCAGCTTTTCCGGGACTAGCTCCCACAATGAGCAGTTCTTC. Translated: CASSFSGTSSHNEQFF.

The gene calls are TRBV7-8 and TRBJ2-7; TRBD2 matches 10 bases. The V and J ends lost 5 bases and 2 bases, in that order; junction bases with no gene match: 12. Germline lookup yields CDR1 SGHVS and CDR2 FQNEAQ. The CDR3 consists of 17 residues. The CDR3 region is CASSPRVRAGGTYEQYF. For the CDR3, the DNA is TGTGCCAGCAGCCCAAGGGTCCGAGCGGGAGGGACCTACGAGCAGTACTTC.

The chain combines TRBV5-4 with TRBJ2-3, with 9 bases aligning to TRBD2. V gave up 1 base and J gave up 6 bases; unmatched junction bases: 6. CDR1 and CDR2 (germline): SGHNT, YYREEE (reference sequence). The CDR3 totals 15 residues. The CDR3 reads CASSLQTSGYDTQYF. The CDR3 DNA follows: TGTGCCAGCAGCTTGCAGACTAGCGGTTACGATACGCAGTATTTT.

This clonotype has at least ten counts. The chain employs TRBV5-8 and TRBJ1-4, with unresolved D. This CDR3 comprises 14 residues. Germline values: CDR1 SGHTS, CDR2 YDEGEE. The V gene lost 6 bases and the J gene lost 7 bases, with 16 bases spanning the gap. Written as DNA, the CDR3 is TGTGCCAGCACCCCCGGCGGAGACTTTGAAAAACTGTTTTTT. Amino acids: CASTPGGDFEKLFF. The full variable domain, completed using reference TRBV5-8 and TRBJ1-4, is EAGVTQSPTHLIKTRGQQATLRCSPISGHTSVYWYQQALGLGLQFLLWYDEGEERNRGNFPPRFSGRQFPNYSSELNVNALELEDSALYLCASTPGGDFEKLFFGSGTQLSVL.

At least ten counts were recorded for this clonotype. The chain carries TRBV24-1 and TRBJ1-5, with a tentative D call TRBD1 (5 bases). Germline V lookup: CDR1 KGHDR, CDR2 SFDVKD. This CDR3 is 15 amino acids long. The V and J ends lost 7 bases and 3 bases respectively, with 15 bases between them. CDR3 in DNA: TGTGCCACCAGCCCGCAGGGTAGCCACAATCAGCCCCAGCATTTT. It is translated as CATSPQGSHNQPQHF.

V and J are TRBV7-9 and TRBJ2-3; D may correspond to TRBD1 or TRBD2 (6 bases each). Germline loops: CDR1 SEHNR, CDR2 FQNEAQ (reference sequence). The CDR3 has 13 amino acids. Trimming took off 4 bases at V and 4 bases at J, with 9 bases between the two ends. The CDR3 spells CASSSRGPDTQYF. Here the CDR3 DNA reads TGTGCCAGCAGCTCACGGGGGCCAGATACGCAGTATTTT.

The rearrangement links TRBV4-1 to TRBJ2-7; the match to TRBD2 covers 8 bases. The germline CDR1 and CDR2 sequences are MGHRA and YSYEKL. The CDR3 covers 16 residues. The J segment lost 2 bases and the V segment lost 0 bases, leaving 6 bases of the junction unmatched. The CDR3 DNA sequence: TGCGCCAGCAGCCAAGACTCCAGCGGGAGAACCTACGAGCAGTACTTC. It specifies CASSQDSSGRTYEQYF.

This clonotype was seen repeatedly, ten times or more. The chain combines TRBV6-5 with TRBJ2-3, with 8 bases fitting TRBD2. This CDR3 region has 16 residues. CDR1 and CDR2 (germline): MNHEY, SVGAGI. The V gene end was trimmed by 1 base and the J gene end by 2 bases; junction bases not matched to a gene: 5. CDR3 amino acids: CASSYFASGSTDTQYF. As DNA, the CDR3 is TGTGCCAGCAGTTACTTTGCTAGCGGGTCCACAGATACGCAGTATTTT.

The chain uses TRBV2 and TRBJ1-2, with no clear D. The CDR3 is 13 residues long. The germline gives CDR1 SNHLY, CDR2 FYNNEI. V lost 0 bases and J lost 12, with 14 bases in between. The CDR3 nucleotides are TGTGCCAGCAGTGAAGCAGTCCCAGCCGAGGACACCTTC. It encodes CASSEAVPAEDTF.

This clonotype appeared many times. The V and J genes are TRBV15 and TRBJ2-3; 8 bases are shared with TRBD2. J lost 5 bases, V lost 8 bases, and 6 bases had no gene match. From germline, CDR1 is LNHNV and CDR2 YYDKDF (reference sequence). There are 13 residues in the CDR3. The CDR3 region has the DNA TGTGCCACCCGGGGGGGGGGAAGAGATACGCAGTATTTT. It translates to CATRGGGRDTQYF. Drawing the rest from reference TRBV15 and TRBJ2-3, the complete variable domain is DAMVIQNPRYQVTQFGKPVTLSCSQTLNHNVMYWYQQKSSQAPKLLFHYYDKDFNNEADTPDNFQSRRPNTSFCFLDIRSPGLGDTAMYLCATRGGGRDTQYFGPGTRLTVL.

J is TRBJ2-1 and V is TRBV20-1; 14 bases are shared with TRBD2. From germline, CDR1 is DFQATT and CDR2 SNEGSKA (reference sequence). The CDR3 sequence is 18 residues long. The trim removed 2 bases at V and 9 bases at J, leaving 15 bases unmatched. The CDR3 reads CSARSGTSGSLAKSEQFF. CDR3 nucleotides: TGCAGTGCTAGATCCGGGACTAGCGGGAGCCTAGCTAAGAGTGAGCAGTTCTTC.

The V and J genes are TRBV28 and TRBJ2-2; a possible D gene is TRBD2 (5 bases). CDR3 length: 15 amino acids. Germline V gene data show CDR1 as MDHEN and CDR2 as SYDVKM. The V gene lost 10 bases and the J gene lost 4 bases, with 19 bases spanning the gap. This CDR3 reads CATRSSRGATGELFF. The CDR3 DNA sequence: TGTGCCACCCGAAGCAGTCGGGGAGCCACCGGGGAGCTGTTTTTT. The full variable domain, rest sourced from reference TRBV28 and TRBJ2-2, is DVKVTQSSRYLVKRTGEKVFLECVQDMDHENMFWYRQDPGLGLRLIYFSYDVKMKEKGDIPEGYSVSREKKERFSLILESASTNQTSMYLCATRSSRGATGELFFGEGSRLTVL.

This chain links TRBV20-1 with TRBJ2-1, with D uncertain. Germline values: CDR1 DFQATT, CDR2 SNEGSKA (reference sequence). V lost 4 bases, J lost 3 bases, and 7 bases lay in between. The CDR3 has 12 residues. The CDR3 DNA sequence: TGCAGTGCTAAAGCAGACTACAATGAGCAGTTCTTC. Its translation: CSAKADYNEQFF.

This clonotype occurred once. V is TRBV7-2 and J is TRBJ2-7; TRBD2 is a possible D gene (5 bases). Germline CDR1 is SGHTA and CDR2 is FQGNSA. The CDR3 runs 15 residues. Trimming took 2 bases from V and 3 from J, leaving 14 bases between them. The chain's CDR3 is CASSLKFSELYEQYF. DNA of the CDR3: TGTGCCAGCAGCTTAAAGTTTAGCGAACTCTACGAGCAGTACTTC.

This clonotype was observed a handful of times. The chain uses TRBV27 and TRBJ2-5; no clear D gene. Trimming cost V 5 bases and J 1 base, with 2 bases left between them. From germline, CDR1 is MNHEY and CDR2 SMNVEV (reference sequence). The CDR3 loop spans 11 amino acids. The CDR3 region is CASSLQETQYF. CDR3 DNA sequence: TGTGCCAGCAGTCTCCAAGAGACCCAGTACTTC.

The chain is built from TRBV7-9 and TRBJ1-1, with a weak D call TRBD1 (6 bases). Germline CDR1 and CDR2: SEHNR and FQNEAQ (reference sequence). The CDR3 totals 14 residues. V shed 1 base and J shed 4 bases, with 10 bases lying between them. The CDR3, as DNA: TGTGCCAGCAGCTTAGTGGGAGGGGGCACTGAAGCTTTCTTT. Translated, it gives CASSLVGGGTEAFF.

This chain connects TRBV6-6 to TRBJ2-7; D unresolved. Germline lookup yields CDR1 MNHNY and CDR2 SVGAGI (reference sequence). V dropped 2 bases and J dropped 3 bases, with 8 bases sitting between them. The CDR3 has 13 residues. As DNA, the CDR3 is TGTGCCAGCAGTTACGAATCTTACTACGAGCAGTACTTC. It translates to CASSYESYYEQYF.

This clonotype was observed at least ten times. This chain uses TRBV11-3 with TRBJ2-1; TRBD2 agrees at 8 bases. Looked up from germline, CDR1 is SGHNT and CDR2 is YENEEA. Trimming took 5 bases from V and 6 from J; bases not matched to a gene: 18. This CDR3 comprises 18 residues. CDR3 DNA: TGTGCCAGCAGCCAGAGGGACCCTTACGCTAGCGGGTTCAATGAGCAGTTCTTC. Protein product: CASSQRDPYASGFNEQFF.

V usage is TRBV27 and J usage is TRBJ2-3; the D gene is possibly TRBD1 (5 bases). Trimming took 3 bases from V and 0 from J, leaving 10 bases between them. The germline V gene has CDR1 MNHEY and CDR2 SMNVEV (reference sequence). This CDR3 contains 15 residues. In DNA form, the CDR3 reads TGTGCCAGCAGTTTGGAGACAGCTAGCACAGATACGCAGTATTTT. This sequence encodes CASSLETASTDTQYF.